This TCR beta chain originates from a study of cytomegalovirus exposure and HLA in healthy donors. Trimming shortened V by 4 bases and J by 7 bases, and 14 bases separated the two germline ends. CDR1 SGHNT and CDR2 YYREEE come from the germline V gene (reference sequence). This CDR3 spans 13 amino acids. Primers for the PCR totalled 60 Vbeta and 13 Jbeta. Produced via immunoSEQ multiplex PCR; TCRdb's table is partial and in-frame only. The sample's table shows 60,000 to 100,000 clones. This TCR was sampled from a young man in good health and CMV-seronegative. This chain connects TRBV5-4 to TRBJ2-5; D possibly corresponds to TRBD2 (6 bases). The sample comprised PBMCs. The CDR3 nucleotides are TGTGCCAGCAGCCTGACTAGGGATGCGACCCAGTACTTC. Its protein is CASSLTRDATQYF.